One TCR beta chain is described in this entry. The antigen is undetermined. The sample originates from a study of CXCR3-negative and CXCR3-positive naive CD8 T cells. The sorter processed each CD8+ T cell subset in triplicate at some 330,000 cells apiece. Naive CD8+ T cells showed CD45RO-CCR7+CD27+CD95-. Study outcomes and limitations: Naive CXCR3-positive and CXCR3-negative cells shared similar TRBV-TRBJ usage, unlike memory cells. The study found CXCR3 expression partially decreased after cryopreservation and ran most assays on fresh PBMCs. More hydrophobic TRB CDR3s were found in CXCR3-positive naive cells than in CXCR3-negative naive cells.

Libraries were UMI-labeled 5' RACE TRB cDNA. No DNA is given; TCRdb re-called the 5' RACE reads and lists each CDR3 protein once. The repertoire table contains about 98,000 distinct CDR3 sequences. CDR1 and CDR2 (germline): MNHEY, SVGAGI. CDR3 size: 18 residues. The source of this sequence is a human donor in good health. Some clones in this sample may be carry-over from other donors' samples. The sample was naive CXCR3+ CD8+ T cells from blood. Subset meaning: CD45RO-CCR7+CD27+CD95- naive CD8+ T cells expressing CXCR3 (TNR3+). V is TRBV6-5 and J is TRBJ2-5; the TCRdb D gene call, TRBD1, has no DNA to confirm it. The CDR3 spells CASSYRLRPDRVQETQYF.